This T cell receptor beta chain is from a study of beta chain features in type 1 diabetes. Study in general: Age, gender and cell yields were similar between patients and healthy donors.

Trimming removed 0 bases at V and 5 bases at J, with 12 bases between. CDR3 size: 14 residues. Germline V gene sequence: CDR1 SGHRS, CDR2 YFSETQ. A note on this clone: Its antigen is as yet unknown.

Every bit of the isolated RNA underwent reverse transcription, so sequencing read expressed TCRB transcripts. Libraries were prepared by immunoSEQ multiplex PCR; TCRdb keeps only in-frame clonotypes and omits some of them. The sample lists hundreds of thousands of clones; about an eighth were seen once. Broader study findings: Shorter TCRB CDR3s, moderately but significantly so, were found in Type 1 diabetes patients in all four CD4+ subsets.

The rearrangement joins TRBV5-1 to TRBJ2-7; D not certain. The sequence derives from a man between 18 and 35 years old with type 1 diabetes. Sequencing was done on a sample of naive CD4+ T cells from blood. In DNA form, the CDR3 reads TGCGCCAGCAGCTTGGCCCCCGTCAGCGACGAGCAGTACTTC. Its translation is CASSLAPVSDEQYF.